This T cell receptor beta chain is from a study of blood T cell repertoires in COVID-19. On the study more broadly: Italy, Spain and the United States were the sources of the convalescent and acute COVID-19 samples.

Clinical history as reported by participants underpinned cohort assignment. Germline V gene data show CDR1 as LNHDA and CDR2 as SQIVND (reference sequence). V lost 2 bases to trimming and J lost 6 bases, with 15 bases between them. The CDR3 is 15 amino acids. Per the original methods: For nucleated cells, counts were estimated from reference gene primer amplification. Assay used: immunoSEQ multiplex PCR; TCRdb lists only in-frame clones, some missing. V, J and clone size were drawn from that table, and D and trimming were deduced from the DNA. This sample has some 140,000 clones, with 80% to 85% found just once.

The sequencing input was PBMCs or T cells enriched from blood (not recorded which). The chain couples TRBV19 to TRBJ2-3; D possibly corresponds to TRBD1 (6 bases). The TCR sequence derives from a man aged 35 to 55 with acute COVID-19. The CDR3 protein is CASSIIAWGRDTQYF. In nucleotides, the CDR3 is TGTGCCAGTAGTATAATCGCCTGGGGGCGGGATACGCAGTATTTT.